The T cell receptor beta chain described here comes from a study of blood T cell repertoires in COVID-19. The CDR3 has 15 residues. Trimming pared 5 bases from V and 6 bases from J, leaving 14 bases between. Germline CDR1 and CDR2: SEHNR and FQNEAQ (reference sequence). Original data processing: Amplified reference gene primers provided the basis for estimating nucleated cell counts. Clones were sequenced by immunoSEQ multiplex PCR, and TCRdb holds only the in-frame ones, with some missing. For V, J and clone size, that table is used; D and trimming come from the DNA. The table records about 120,000 clones, around 80% of them present only once.

The genes are TRBV7-9 and TRBJ1-6; possibly TRBD1 for D (5 bases). Input material: peripheral blood. The sequence came from a woman of 80 years or more with acute or convalescent COVID-19. The CDR3, as DNA: TGTGCCAGCAGCCGCACCGTCCAGGGTAATTCACCCCTCCACTTT. Translation: CASSRTVQGNSPLHF.